The clone carrying this T cell receptor (beta chain) has only one observation. The germline V and J ends were trimmed by 2 bases and 4 bases, with 11 bases remaining between them. The CDR3 totals 14 residues. Germline V gives CDR1 SEHNR, CDR2 FQNEAQ (reference sequence). The sample comes from a study of T cell responses to AZD1222 COVID-19 vaccine. Only in-frame clones appear in the TCRdb table, and some are missing; sequencing was by immunoSEQ multiplex PCR. The sample carries tens of thousands of clones, around nine tenths recorded once. The material was peripheral blood, obtained on day 0 of AZD1222 vaccination. The chain joins TRBV7-9 to TRBJ1-2, with D unclear. This receptor was identified in an adult in good health. CDR3 sequence (DNA): TGTGCCAGCAGCTTACCGGGTCCGACCTATGGCTACACCTTC. This codes for CASSLPGPTYGYTF.